The 11 T cell receptor beta chains listed next were all sequenced from one sample in a study of shared clonotypes between healthy human individuals. The data were produced by immunoSEQ multiplex PCR, yet TCRdb's version contains in-frame clones alone and is incomplete. This sample yields some 500,000 clones, of which 95% to 97% are seen a single time; approximately 0.062% belongs to the top ten. Input material: naive CD4+ T cells sorted from blood. The sample's subset: CD45RA+ positively selected. The receptors originated from a woman aged 25 to 39 in good health.

J is TRBJ2-4 and V is TRBV5-1, with TRBD2 identical over 9 bases. This CDR3 is 16 amino acids long. Germline assignment: CDR1 SGHRS and CDR2 YFSETQ. After removal of 1 base from V and 3 bases from J, the junction contained 5 bases not matched to a gene. The CDR3 protein is CASSLILAGNKNIQYF. The CDR3 bases are TGCGCCAGCAGCTTGATACTAGCGGGCAACAAAAACATTCAGTACTTC.

V and J are TRBV19 and TRBJ2-7; the D gene could be TRBD1 or TRBD2 (5 bases each). Trimming removed 4 bases from V and 5 bases from J, with 15 bases in between. Germline V CDR1 and CDR2: LNHDA, SQIVND (reference sequence). The CDR3 totals 14 residues. CDR3 coding DNA: TGTGCCAGTAGTAGACGGGACCCAGAGGACGAGCAGTACTTC. Translated, it gives CASSRRDPEDEQYF.

The V and J genes are TRBV28 and TRBJ1-5, with TRBD1 identical over 9 bases. This CDR3 has 15 residues. Trimming removed 7 bases from V and 7 bases from J; junction bases left unmatched: 11. Per germline, CDR1 MDHEN and CDR2 SYDVKM. The CDR3 DNA is TGTGCCAGCATTGGCTCGGGACAGGGACGACAGCCCCAGCATTTT. It encodes CASIGSGQGRQPQHF.

The table lists this clone with a few counts. Other DNA sequences in this sample translate to the same CDR3. The V gene is TRBV18, the J gene TRBJ1-5; no definite D call. V shed 2 bases and J shed 0 bases, with 2 bases lying between them. The CDR3 loop spans 13 amino acids. The germline V gene has CDR1 KGHSH and CDR2 LQKENI. CDR3 sequence reads: CASSPDSNQPQHF. In DNA, the CDR3 is TGTGCCAGCTCACCAGATAGCAATCAGCCCCAGCATTTT.

The chain carries TRBV10-3 and TRBJ1-5; the D gene is possibly TRBD1 (6 bases). The germline CDR1 and CDR2 sequences are ENHRY and SYGVKD. Trimming pared 8 bases from V and 7 bases from J, leaving 18 bases between. The CDR3 covers 14 residues. CDR3 amino acids: CAIGEIGGEQPQHF. The DNA for the CDR3 is TGTGCCATCGGAGAAATAGGGGGAGAGCAGCCCCAGCATTTT.

This chain connects TRBV27 to TRBJ2-4; D is perhaps TRBD1 (6 bases). Trimming pared 6 bases from V and 5 bases from J, leaving 17 bases between. Germline V gene sequence: CDR1 MNHEY, CDR2 SMNVEV (reference sequence). This CDR3 region has 15 residues. As DNA, the CDR3 is TGTGCCAGCAGCAAATCCGGGACACTACAAAACATTCAGTACTTC. It encodes CASSKSGTLQNIQYF.

This chain joins TRBV28 and TRBJ2-2, with D uncertain. This CDR3 comprises 15 residues. V lost 5 bases and J lost 1, with 11 bases in between. Germline lookup yields CDR1 MDHEN and CDR2 SYDVKM. The CDR3 region has the DNA TGTGCCAGCAGTGTCCTCTCAGTGAACACCGGGGAGCTGTTTTTT. It translates to CASSVLSVNTGELFF.

The rearrangement uses TRBV7-9 and TRBJ2-7; no reliable D call. There are 13 residues in the CDR3. Looked up from germline, CDR1 is SEHNR and CDR2 is FQNEAQ (reference sequence). Trimming removed 1 base from V and 5 bases from J, with 9 bases in between. The CDR3 DNA is TGTGCCAGCAGCTTAGACAGTCCCGACGAGCAGTACTTC. Its protein is CASSLDSPDEQYF.

The count of this clone is one. V is TRBV19 and J is TRBJ1-5; 9 bases agree with TRBD1. Germline lookup yields CDR1 LNHDA and CDR2 SQIVND (reference sequence). Losses at the gene ends were 7 bases for V and 6 bases for J; bases not matched to a gene: 7. The CDR3 sequence is 14 residues long. CDR3 bases: TGTGCCAGTATCTACAGGGGGCAAGGTCAGCCCCAGCATTTT. Translating gives CASIYRGQGQPQHF.

V usage is TRBV10-2 and J usage is TRBJ1-1; tentative D call: TRBD1 (6 bases). V lost 7 bases and J lost 8, with 17 bases in between. From germline, CDR1 is WSHSY and CDR2 SAAADI. The CDR3 extends over 13 amino acids. Here the CDR3 reads CASIFGEGTEAFF. The CDR3 coding sequence is TGCGCCAGCATTTTTGGGGAGGGGACAGAAGCTTTCTTT.

This chain uses TRBV6-5 with TRBJ1-5; D remains unclear. The CDR3 loop spans 12 amino acids. The germline V gene has CDR1 MNHEY and CDR2 SVGAGI. V shed 10 bases and J shed 3 bases, with 10 bases lying between them. In DNA, the CDR3 is TGTGCCACAGGACCGCCCAATCAGCCCCAGCATTTT. Protein sequence: CATGPPNQPQHF.